This entry describes one TCR beta chain. The target antigen is unknown. Here immunoSEQ multiplex PCR was the method, and the copy in TCRdb shows in-frame clones only, minus some. Of about 2,500,000 clones listed, over 85% are singletons. This sample was taken from a study of shared clonotypes between healthy human individuals. Findings and caveats of the study: Investigators expected sequencing depth to affect clonotype sharing among donors. Relative to their counterparts shared across all four donors, non-shared clonotypes exhibited diminished generation probabilities. Rarefaction revealed incomplete sorted-subset sequencing despite large depth.

CDR1 is SEHNR, CDR2 FQNEAQ, per germline (reference sequence). The V and J ends lost 2 bases and 2 bases respectively, with 7 bases between them. This CDR3 is 14 amino acids long. The rearrangement links TRBV7-9 to TRBJ1-5; possible D gene TRBD1, 5 bases. The source material was naive CD4+ T cells sorted from blood. Stated subset: CD45RA+ positively selected. This clonotype was obtained from a man aged 18 to 29 in good health. The chain's CDR3 is CASSLLGGNQPQHF. In DNA form, the CDR3 reads TGTGCCAGCAGCTTACTAGGGGGCAATCAGCCCCAGCATTTT.